The 10 T cell receptor beta chains listed next were all sequenced from one sample in a study of T cell repertoires in cytomegalovirus infection. TCRdb independently ran MiXCR on the reads; one entry per CDR3 protein. The sample has 150,000 or so distinct CDR3 sequences; about a fifth are singletons. These TCRs' antigens remain unknown. The sample here was CD8+ T cells from cultured PBMCs, taken from culture after CMV antigen stimulation. Receptor source: a human donor in good health (CMV status not recorded). Some clones in this sample may be carry-over from other donors' samples.

The sample holds a few counts of this clonotype. The rearrangement links TRBV6-5 to TRBJ2-1; weak D call: TRBD1 (6 bases). CDR1 and CDR2 from the germline V gene are MNHEY and SVGAGI. The V and J ends lost 1 base and 8 bases respectively, with 12 bases between them. The CDR3 has 14 residues. CDR3 in amino acids: CASSYFGSGDEQFF. The CDR3 DNA reads TGTGCCAGCAGTTACTTTGGCTCAGGGGATGAGCAGTTCTTC.

This clonotype was picked up a small number of times. This chain joins TRBV6-1 and TRBJ1-2, with a weak D call TRBD1 (5 bases). Germline CDR1 is MNHNS and CDR2 is SASEGT. The CDR3 runs to 14 residues. Trimming stripped 1 base from V and 2 bases from J, with 8 bases between. Here the CDR3 DNA reads TGTGCCAGCAGTGAAGGGACATCGAACTATGGCTACACCTTC. This gives the protein CASSEGTSNYGYTF.

The chain recombines TRBV7-2 with TRBJ2-7; D is perhaps TRBD1 (6 bases). CDR1 is SGHTA and CDR2 is FQGNSA in the germline V gene. This CDR3 has 16 residues. The ends were cut back, 0 bases at V and 5 bases at J, with 17 bases in the middle. The CDR3 loop is CASSLARSRGIDEQYF. CDR3 in DNA: TGTGCCAGCAGCTTAGCTAGAAGCAGGGGTATCGACGAGCAGTACTTC.

This clonotype was counted a few times. This chain connects TRBV5-1 to TRBJ2-7, with D perhaps matching TRBD1 (5 bases). CDR1 and CDR2 from the germline V gene are SGHRS and YFSETQ. V dropped 0 bases and J dropped 5 bases, with 15 bases sitting between them. This CDR3 has 15 amino acids. The CDR3 sequence is CASSLEQVGYDEQYF. The CDR3 DNA is TGCGCCAGCAGCTTGGAACAGGTGGGATACGACGAGCAGTACTTC.

This clonotype has a handful of counts. The chain joins TRBV12-3 or TRBV12-4 to TRBJ2-2, with 9 bases identical to TRBD1. V shed 3 bases and J 3 bases; nucleotides not matched to a gene: 11. This CDR3 contains 18 residues. CDR3 in DNA: TGTGCCAGCAGTTTTTCTACCGGGGGGACAGGGTACACCGGGGAGCTGTTTTTT. This gives the protein CASSFSTGGTGYTGELFF.

The CDR3 reads CASSWGTETTNYGYTF. CDR3 DNA: TGTGCCAGCAGCTGGGGGACAGAAACCACTAACTATGGCTACACCTTC. This chain links TRBV7-8 with TRBJ1-2; TRBD1 agrees at 7 bases. The V and J ends lost 4 bases and 0 bases, in that order; junction bases with no gene match: 8. The CDR3 loop spans 16 amino acids. In germline, CDR1 is SGHVS, CDR2 FQNEAQ.

This CDR3 is CASSQKTGGSGTEAFF. CDR3 in DNA: TGTGCCAGCAGTCAAAAGACAGGGGGTAGCGGCACTGAAGCTTTCTTT. The chain links TRBV7-2 to TRBJ1-1; 9 bases line up with TRBD1. The CDR3 is made up of 16 amino acids. Per the germline V gene, CDR1 is SGHTA and CDR2 is FQGNSA. V gave up 6 bases and J gave up 4 bases; unmatched junction bases: 12.

This clonotype was seen a handful of times. This chain connects TRBV10-3 to TRBJ2-7; D perhaps matches TRBD1 (6 bases). Germline assignment: CDR1 ENHRY and CDR2 SYGVKD. V lost 5 bases to trimming and J lost 1 base, with 9 bases between them. CDR3 length: 13 amino acids. In nucleotides, the CDR3 is TGTGCCATCAGTAGGACAGAATCCTACGAGCAGTACTTC. This sequence encodes CAISRTESYEQYF.

This clonotype was counted between two and nine times. The CDR3 DNA reads as TGCGCCAGCAGGAGACAGGTGAACACTGAAGCTTTCTTT. It specifies CASRRQVNTEAFF. The chain has TRBV10-1 and TRBJ1-1, with TRBD1 as a possible D gene (6 bases). The V and J ends lost 6 bases and 0 bases respectively, with 8 bases between them. Germline V gives CDR1 WNHNN, CDR2 SYGVQD (reference sequence). This CDR3 has 13 residues.

The chain is built from TRBV7-6 and TRBJ1-2, with D perhaps matching TRBD1 (5 bases). Trimming removed 5 bases at V and 6 bases at J, with 19 bases between. The germline V gene encodes CDR1 SGHVS and CDR2 FNYEAQ. The CDR3 is made up of 15 amino acids. The CDR3 sequence is CASSQTPGARDGYTF. CDR3 DNA: TGTGCCAGCAGCCAGACCCCCGGGGCGCGTGATGGCTACACCTTC.